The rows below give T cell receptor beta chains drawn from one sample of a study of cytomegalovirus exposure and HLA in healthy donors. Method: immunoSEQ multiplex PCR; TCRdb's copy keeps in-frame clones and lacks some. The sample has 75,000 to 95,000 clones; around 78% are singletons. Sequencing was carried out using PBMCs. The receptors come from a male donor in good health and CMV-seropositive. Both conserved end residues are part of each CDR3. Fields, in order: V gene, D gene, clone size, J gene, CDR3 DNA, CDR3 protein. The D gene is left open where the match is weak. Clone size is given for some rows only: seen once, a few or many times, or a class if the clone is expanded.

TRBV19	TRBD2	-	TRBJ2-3	TGTGCCAGTATTCCTAGCGGGGGGGCGAGCACAGATACGCAGTATTTT	CASIPSGGASTDTQYF
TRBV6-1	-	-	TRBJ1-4	TGTGCCAGCAGTGAAGGGGCTTCTAATGAAAAACTGTTTTTT	CASSEGASNEKLFF
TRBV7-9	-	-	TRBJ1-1	TGTGCCAGCAGCTTAAATGGAGGTCTCGGGGAAGCTTTCTTT	CASSLNGGLGEAFF
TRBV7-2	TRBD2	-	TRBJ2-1	TGTGCCAGCAGCGAGGGACTAGCGGATTACAATGAGCAGTTCTTC	CASSEGLADYNEQFF
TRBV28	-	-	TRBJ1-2	TGTGCCAGCACTTTGACAGAAACCAGGGCCTTGAAAGGCTACACCTTC	CASTLTETRALKGYTF
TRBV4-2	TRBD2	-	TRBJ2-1	TGTGCCAGCAGCCAAGATGAGTCTAGCGGGTACCGCCGGGGGTCCTACAATGAGCAGTTCTTC	CASSQDESSGYRRGSYNEQFF
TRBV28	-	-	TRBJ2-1	TGTGCCAGCAGACTTTACAATGAGCAGTTCTTC	CASRLYNEQFF
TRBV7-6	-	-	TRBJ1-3	TGTGCCAGCAGCTTAGGAATCCAGGGAAACACCATATATTTT	CASSLGIQGNTIYF
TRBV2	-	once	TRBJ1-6	TGTGCCAGCAGTCCTGGGACAAGTATCAAACCCCTCCACTTT	CASSPGTSIKPLHF
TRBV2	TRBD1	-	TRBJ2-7	TGTGCCAGCAGTGGGGGGACAGGGGCTCGCGAGCAGTACTTC	CASSGGTGAREQYF
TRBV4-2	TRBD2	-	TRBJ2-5	TGTGCCAGCAGCCAAGTCTCAGCGGGGTCGGGCTACCGCTGGGAGACCCAGTACTTC	CASSQVSAGSGYRWETQYF
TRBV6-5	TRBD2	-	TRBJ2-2	TGTGCCAGCAGTTACTCAACTAGCGGGAGACCCGGGGAGCTGTTTTTT	CASSYSTSGRPGELFF
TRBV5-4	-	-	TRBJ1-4	TGTGCCAGCAGCCCGGACATTCCAGGGACTAATGAAAAACTGTTTTTT	CASSPDIPGTNEKLFF
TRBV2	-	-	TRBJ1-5	TGTGCCAGCTGTGAACCTTCTGGCAGGCACTCGCTGTATAGCAATCAGCCCCAGCATTTT	CASCEPSGRHSLYSNQPQHF
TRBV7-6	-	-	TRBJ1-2	TGTGCCAGTACCCCCTTACAGGGCAGGGGTATGACTGGCTACACCTTC	CASTPLQGRGMTGYTF
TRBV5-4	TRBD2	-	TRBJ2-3	TGTGCCAGCGAGCGGGAGCCCAACACAGATACGCAGTATTTT	CASEREPNTDTQYF
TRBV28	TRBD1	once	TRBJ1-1	TGTGCCAGCAGTTATTATGGACAGGGCGAAAACACTGAAGCTTTCTTT	CASSYYGQGENTEAFF
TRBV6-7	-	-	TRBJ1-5	TGTGCCAGCAGTTACTCCGGGACTGTTAGCAATCAGCCCCAGCATTTT	CASSYSGTVSNQPQHF
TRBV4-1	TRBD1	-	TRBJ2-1	TGCGCCAGCAGCCAAGTTAGGAGGGAAACAGGGGGCACGGGTGAGCAGTTCTTC	CASSQVRRETGGTGEQFF
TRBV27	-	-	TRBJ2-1	TGTGCCAGCAGTTTGACCGGGGGGCTCTACAATGAGCAGTTCTTC	CASSLTGGLYNEQFF
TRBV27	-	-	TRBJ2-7	TGTGCCACCTCTACGGCCGACAGGCTCTACGAGCAGTACTTC	CATSTADRLYEQYF
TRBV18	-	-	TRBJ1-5	TGTGCCAGCTCACCAAATCCAGTCAGTCTCTCTAGCAATCAGCCCCAGCATTTT	CASSPNPVSLSSNQPQHF
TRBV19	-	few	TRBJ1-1	TGTGCCACAGTCGGCGGTTTCGGGAGCACTGAAGCTTTCTTT	CATVGGFGSTEAFF
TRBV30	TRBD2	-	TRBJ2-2	TGTGCCTGGAGGGGACTAGCGGGGGGTCCAAACACCGGGGAGCTGTTTTTT	CAWRGLAGGPNTGELFF
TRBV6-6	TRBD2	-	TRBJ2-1	TGTGCCAGCAGTTACTCAGCGGGAGGGGCGGATGAGCAGTTCTTC	CASSYSAGGADEQFF
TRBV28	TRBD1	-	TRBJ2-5	TGTGCCAGCAGTTTGGGGTGGAGGACAGGTCGACTCCAAGAGACCCAGTACTTC	CASSLGWRTGRLQETQYF
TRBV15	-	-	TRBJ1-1	TGTGCCACCAGCAGAGACAGACAGCAGGGGGCTTTCTTT	CATSRDRQQGAFF
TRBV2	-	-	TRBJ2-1	TGTGCCAGCAGCCCAGGGGAGCGCGAGCAGTTCTTC	CASSPGEREQFF
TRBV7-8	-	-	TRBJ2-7	TGTGCCAGCAGCCATCCGGCGGTTGGATCCTACGAGCAGTACTTC	CASSHPAVGSYEQYF
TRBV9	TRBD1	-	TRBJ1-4	TGTGCCAGCAGCGCAACCGGGACAGGAAATGAAAAACTGTTTTTT	CASSATGTGNEKLFF
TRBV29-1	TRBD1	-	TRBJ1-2	TGCAGCGTTGGGGCGAGGGACAGGGAAGGTGGCTACACCTTC	CSVGARDREGGYTF
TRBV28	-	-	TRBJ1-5	TGTGCCAGCAGTTTTACGAGGGTCGGACAGCCCCAGCATTTT	CASSFTRVGQPQHF
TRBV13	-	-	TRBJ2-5	TGTGCCAGCAGCTTAGCCCCAGGGCATGAGACCCAGTACTTC	CASSLAPGHETQYF
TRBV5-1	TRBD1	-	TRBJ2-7	TGCGCCAGCAGCTTAACCGAGACAGGGGGCGCCGAGCAGTACTTC	CASSLTETGGAEQYF
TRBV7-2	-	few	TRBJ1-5	TGTGCCAGCAGCCCGCAGGTCAGGGGTCAGCCCCAGCATTTT	CASSPQVRGQPQHF
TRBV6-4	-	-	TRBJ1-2	TGTGCCAGCAGTGAAACAGGGAACTATGGCTACACCTTC	CASSETGNYGYTF
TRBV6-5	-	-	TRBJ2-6	TGTGCCAGCAGGCAAACAGCTGGGGCCAACGTCCTGACTTTC	CASRQTAGANVLTF
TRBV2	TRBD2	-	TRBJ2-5	TGTGCCAGCAGAGGCTCCGTAGCGGGACAAGAGACCCAGTACTTC	CASRGSVAGQETQYF
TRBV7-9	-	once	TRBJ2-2	TGTGCCAGCAGCTCAGGACAGCCGACCGGGGAGCTGTTTTTT	CASSSGQPTGELFF
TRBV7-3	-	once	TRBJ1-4	TGTGCCAGCAGCCCCAGGCAGGGGGAAAAACTGTTTTTT	CASSPRQGEKLFF
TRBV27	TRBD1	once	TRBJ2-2	TGTGCCAGCAGTTTATCGACGGACGCCGGGACAGGGATTCTGGATACCGGGGAGCTGTTTTTT	CASSLSTDAGTGILDTGELFF
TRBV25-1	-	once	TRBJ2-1	TGTGCCAGCAGTTTATTAAATGAGCAGTTCTTC	CASSLLNEQFF
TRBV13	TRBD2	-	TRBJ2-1	TGTGCCAGCAGCTTAGGGCCACTAGCGGGGGGGCCGAATGAGCAGTTCTTC	CASSLGPLAGGPNEQFF
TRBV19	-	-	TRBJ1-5	TGTGCCAGTAGTCACCCACAGGTGAATCAGCCCCAGCATTTT	CASSHPQVNQPQHF
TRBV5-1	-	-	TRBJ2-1	TGCGCCAGCAGCTTGGGCGGATACAATGAGCAGTTCTTC	CASSLGGYNEQFF
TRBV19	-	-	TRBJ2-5	TGTGCCAGTAGTCTCTCGTACCAAGAGACCCAGTACTTC	CASSLSYQETQYF
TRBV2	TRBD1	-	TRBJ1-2	TGTGCCAGCTCGGGAAGAGGGACAGGGACGGGCTACACCTTC	CASSGRGTGTGYTF
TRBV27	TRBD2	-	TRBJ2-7	TGTGCCAGCAGTTTTCGCGGGAGTACCCCCTACGAGCAGTACTTC	CASSFRGSTPYEQYF
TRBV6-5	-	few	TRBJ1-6	TGTGCCAGCAGTTATGGGATAGGGAGTTCCCCCCTCCACTTT	CASSYGIGSSPLHF
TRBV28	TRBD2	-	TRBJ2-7	TGTGCCAGCAGTTTATACTTAGCGGGAGGGAACTCCTACGAGCAGTACTTC	CASSLYLAGGNSYEQYF
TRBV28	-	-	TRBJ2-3	TGTGCCAGCTCGACTGACACAGATACGCAGTATTTT	CASSTDTDTQYF
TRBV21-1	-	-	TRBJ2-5	TGTGCCAGCCCCAGGCAGGGGGTGGGAGAGACCCAGTACTTC	CASPRQGVGETQYF
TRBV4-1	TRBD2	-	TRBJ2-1	TGCGCCAGCAGCCAAGAGCCGGGACTAGCCGATGAGCAGTTCTTC	CASSQEPGLADEQFF
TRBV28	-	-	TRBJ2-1	TGTGCCAGCACCTTGGGGCACAACACAGCGGAGCAGTTCTTC	CASTLGHNTAEQFF
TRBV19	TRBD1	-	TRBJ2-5	TGTGCCAGTAGTATAGGACAGGGTCAAGAGACCCAGTACTTC	CASSIGQGQETQYF
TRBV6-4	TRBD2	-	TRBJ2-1	TGTGCCAGCAGCGTTAGCGGGAGCTCCTACAATGAGCAGTTCTTC	CASSVSGSSYNEQFF
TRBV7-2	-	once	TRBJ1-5	TGTGCCAGCAGCTTAGCGCTGGGAGGGGTTACGTCCCAGCCCCAGCATTTT	CASSLALGGVTSQPQHF
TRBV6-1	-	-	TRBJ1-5	TGTGCCAGCAGTGAATCCACAGGGACTAGCAATCAGCCCCAGCATTTT	CASSESTGTSNQPQHF
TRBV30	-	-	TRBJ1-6	TGTGCCTGGAGACAGTATAATTCACCCCTCCACTTT	CAWRQYNSPLHF